The present T cell receptor (beta chain) was sequenced within a study of blood T cell repertoires in COVID-19. Study summary: From the United States, Italy and Spain came samples of acute and convalescent COVID-19. Sources were T cells, B-cell-depleted T cells, or PBMCs; the material itself was cDNA or gDNA.

The authors' processing: Scientists estimated how many nucleated cells there were by amplifying reference gene primers. The data were produced by immunoSEQ multiplex PCR, yet TCRdb's version contains in-frame clones alone and is incomplete. V and J calls and clone size follow that table, whereas D and trimming were derived from the DNA. The repertoire holds a few hundred thousand clones, with 89% as singletons. This CDR3 spans 15 amino acids. V lost 7 bases and J lost 4; bases outside the gene matches: 9. Germline lookup yields CDR1 LNHDA and CDR2 SQIVND (reference sequence). The sequenced sample was peripheral blood. The chain links TRBV19 to TRBJ2-2; 7 bases align to TRBD1. This receptor was taken from a man aged 40-49 years with acute or convalescent COVID-19. The CDR3 nucleotides are TGTGCCAGTAAGATATACAGGGGATTCACCGGGGAGCTGTTTTTT. Its protein is CASKIYRGFTGELFF.